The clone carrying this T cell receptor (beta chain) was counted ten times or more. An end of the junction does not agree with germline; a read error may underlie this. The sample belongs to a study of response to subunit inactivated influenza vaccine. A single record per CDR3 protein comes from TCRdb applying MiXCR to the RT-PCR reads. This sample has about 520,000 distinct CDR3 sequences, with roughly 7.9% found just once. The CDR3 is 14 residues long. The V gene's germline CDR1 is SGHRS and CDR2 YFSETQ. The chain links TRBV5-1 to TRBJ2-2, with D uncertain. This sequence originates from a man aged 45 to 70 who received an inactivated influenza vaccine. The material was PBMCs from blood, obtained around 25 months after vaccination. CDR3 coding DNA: TGTGCCAGCAGCTTGGCCGCGAACACCGGGGAGCTGTTTTTT. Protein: CASSLAANTGELFF.